This T cell receptor beta chain was profiled in a study of cytomegalovirus exposure and HLA in healthy donors. Overall study results and limits: The analysis excluded some indistinguishable V segments, including TRBV6-2 and TRBV6-3. Cytomegalovirus status was reportedly diagnosed by the classifier with high sensitivity and specificity. TCR beta chain V- and J-gene trimming was linked, in a later analysis, to a missense variant in DCLRE1C. Roughly uniform depth of sequencing across donors was assumed in presence/absence analyses.

The V gene's germline CDR1 is SGHRS and CDR2 YFSETQ. This CDR3 region has 14 residues. Trimming took off 0 bases at V and 3 bases at J, with 7 bases between the two ends. To note about this clone: Its target is not known.

The PCR employed 60 Vbeta primers together with 13 Jbeta primers. The table came from immunoSEQ multiplex PCR; TCRdb's copy has only in-frame clones and leaves some out. The sample lists some 120,000 clones, roughly four fifths occurring once. Sequencing was done on a sample of PBMCs. This chain connects TRBV5-1 to TRBJ2-1; no clear D. The receptor comes from a woman aged 45 to 65 in good health and CMV-seropositive. The CDR3 sequence is CASSLAGNYNEQFF. In DNA form, the CDR3 reads TGCGCCAGCAGCTTGGCGGGTAACTACAATGAGCAGTTCTTC.